The rows below give T cell receptor beta chains drawn from one sample of a study of shared T cell receptors in the human thymus. Sequencing used immunoSEQ multiplex PCR; TCRdb keeps in-frame clones, though not all of them. The sample yields 500,000 to 850,000 clones, around 87% seen once. These data also formed part of another study, on human thymus T cells.

Sequenced material: thymocytes. These receptors came from a boy less than two years old with a congenital heart defect. Both conserved end residues are part of each CDR3. The D gene is left open where the match is weak. Clone size is shown for a subset of rows, as once, few, many or a class of expanded clone.

V	size	D	J	DNA	CDR3
TRBV5-4	once	TRBD2	TRBJ2-1	TGTGCCAGCAGCCGGAGGACTAGCGATGGGGCTAACCGGGGTAATGAGCAGTTCTTC	CASSRRTSDGANRGNEQFF
TRBV28	few	TRBD1	TRBJ1-2	TGTGCCTCCCATTCACAGGGGGTTTTAGGTTATGGCTACACCTTC	CASHSQGVLGYGYTF
TRBV7-9	.	.	TRBJ2-7	TGTGCCAGCAGCTTAGCCTCCGGCGAGCAGTACTTC	CASSLASGEQYF
TRBV4-2	.	TRBD2	TRBJ2-5	TGTGCCAGCAGCCAAGTCAAGCGGGGGGCACAAGAGACCCAGTACTTC	CASSQVKRGAQETQYF
TRBV4-1	.	TRBD1	TRBJ2-6	TGCGCCAGCAGCCAACCTATTGGGACAGGGGCGTCTGGGGCCAACGTCCTGACTTTC	CASSQPIGTGASGANVLTF
TRBV6-5	.	.	TRBJ1-6	TGTGCCAGCAGTTACCAGGCCTATAATTCACCCCTCCACTTT	CASSYQAYNSPLHF
TRBV28	.	TRBD2	TRBJ2-3	TGTGCCAGCAGTTTATGGATAACTAGCGGTAGCACAGATACGCAGTATTTT	CASSLWITSGSTDTQYF
TRBV15	.	TRBD1	TRBJ1-3	TGTGCCACCAGCAGAGATTCGACAGGGGGGGCAAGCTCTGGAAACACCATATATTTT	CATSRDSTGGASSGNTIYF
TRBV5-4	.	TRBD1	TRBJ2-6	TGTGCCAGCAGCTCACGGACAGGGGCGAGATCTGGGGCCAACGTCCTGACTTTC	CASSSRTGARSGANVLTF
TRBV4-1	.	TRBD2	TRBJ2-2	TGCGCCAGCAGCCGACTTTTACTAGCGGGAGCCGACACCGGGGAGCTGTTTTTT	CASSRLLLAGADTGELFF
TRBV28	few	.	TRBJ2-4	TGTGCCAGCACTACTCGACAGGTCAAAAACATTCAGTACTTC	CASTTRQVKNIQYF
TRBV10-2	.	.	TRBJ2-4	TGCGCCAGCAGTGAGTACAGAGCGGAAAACATTCAGTACTTC	CASSEYRAENIQYF
TRBV15	.	TRBD1	TRBJ1-2	TGTGCCACCAGCAGAGACAGGGGGTTTTATGGCTACACCTTC	CATSRDRGFYGYTF
TRBV6-1	few	TRBD2	TRBJ2-7	TGTGCCAGCAGTGCCACCACTAGCGTAGTGGACTACGAGCAGTACTTC	CASSATTSVVDYEQYF
TRBV11-2	.	TRBD1	TRBJ1-2	TGTGCCAGCAGCTTAGATCTGAGGGGGCGAAGAGGCTACACCTTC	CASSLDLRGRRGYTF
TRBV7-4	.	.	TRBJ1-2	TGTGCCAGCAGCTTAGTTTCGGGCGACAGGATGCAAAACTATGGCTACACCTTC	CASSLVSGDRMQNYGYTF
TRBV7-7	.	TRBD1	TRBJ2-7	TGTGCTAGCAGCTCGGACAGGAGCTCCTACGAGCAGTACTTC	CASSSDRSSYEQYF
TRBV28	.	TRBD2	TRBJ2-3	TGTGCCAGCAGTTGGACGGGGGGGACCACAGATACGCAGTATTTT	CASSWTGGTTDTQYF